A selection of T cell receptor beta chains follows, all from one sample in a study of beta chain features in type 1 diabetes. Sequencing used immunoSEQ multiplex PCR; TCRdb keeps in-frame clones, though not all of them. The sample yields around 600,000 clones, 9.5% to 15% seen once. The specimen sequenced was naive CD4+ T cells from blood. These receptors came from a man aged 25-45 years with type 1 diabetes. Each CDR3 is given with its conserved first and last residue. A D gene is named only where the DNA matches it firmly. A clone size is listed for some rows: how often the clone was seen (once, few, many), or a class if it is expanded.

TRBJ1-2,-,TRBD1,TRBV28,TGTGCCAGCAGTTCACAGGGGTACGGCTACACCTTC,CASSSQGYGYTF
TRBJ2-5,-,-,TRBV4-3,TGCGCCAGCAGCCAGCTACCGGGACTTGAAGAGACCCAGTACTTC,CASSQLPGLEETQYF
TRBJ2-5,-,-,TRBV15,TGTGCCACCAGCCCGGACTTTCAAGAGACCCAGTACTTC,CATSPDFQETQYF
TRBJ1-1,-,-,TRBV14,TGTGCCAGCAGCCAAGAACGGGGACAGAACACTGAAGCTTTCTTT,CASSQERGQNTEAFF
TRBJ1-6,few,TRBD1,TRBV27,TGTGCCAGCAGTTCTAAGACAGGGGGAAAATCACCCCTCCACTTT,CASSSKTGGKSPLHF
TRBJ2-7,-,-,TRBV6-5,TGTGCCAGCAGTTACGAGGCTCTCTACGAGCAGTACTTC,CASSYEALYEQYF
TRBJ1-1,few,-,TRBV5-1,TGCGCCAGCAGCTTGGAAGACGGGTACACTGAAGCTTTCTTT,CASSLEDGYTEAFF
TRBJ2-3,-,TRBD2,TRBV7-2,TGTGCCAGCAGCTCCAGCGGGAACACAGATACGCAGTATTTT,CASSSSGNTDTQYF
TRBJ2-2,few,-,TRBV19,TGTGCCAGTAACCCGAGGGCCGGGGAGCTGTTTTTT,CASNPRAGELFF
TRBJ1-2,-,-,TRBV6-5,TGTGCCAGCAGTTCCCCTACAAGACAGAATGGCTACACCTTC,CASSSPTRQNGYTF
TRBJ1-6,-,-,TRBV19,TGTGCCAGTAGTATAGAAAACCGGGACCTCCACTTT,CASSIENRDLHF
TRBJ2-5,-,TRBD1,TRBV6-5,TGTGCCAGCAGTTGGGACAGAAACCAAGAGACCCAGTACTTC,CASSWDRNQETQYF
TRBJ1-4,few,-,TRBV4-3,TGCGCCAGCAGCTGGCAGCGGGCGGGCACAACTAATGAAAAACTGTTTTTT,CASSWQRAGTTNEKLFF
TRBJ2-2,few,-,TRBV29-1,TGCAGCGCCAAGGGGCAGTACACCGGGGAGCTGTTTTTT,CSAKGQYTGELFF
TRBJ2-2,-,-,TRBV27,TGTGCCAGCAGTTTATGGCTTAGCACCGGGGAGCTGTTTTTT,CASSLWLSTGELFF
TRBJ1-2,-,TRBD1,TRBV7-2,TGTGCCAGCAGCGCCAAAAGGGGGCCCTCGGGACATGGCTACACCTTC,CASSAKRGPSGHGYTF
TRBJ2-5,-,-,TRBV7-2,TGTGCCAGCAGCCTGTTCGGGGACCAAGAGACCCAGTACTTC,CASSLFGDQETQYF
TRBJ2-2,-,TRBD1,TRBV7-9,TGTGCCAGCAGCTTCCCGGGACAGGGTTATACCGGGGAGCTGTTTTTT,CASSFPGQGYTGELFF
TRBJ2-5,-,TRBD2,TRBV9,TGTGCCAGCAGTGGAGCGGGGGGCGAGACCCAGTACTTC,CASSGAGGETQYF
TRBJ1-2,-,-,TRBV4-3,TGCGCCAGCAGCCAAGATCTGGTTTCCTATGGCTACACCTTC,CASSQDLVSYGYTF
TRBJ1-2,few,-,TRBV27,TGTGCCAGCAGTTTTGGAGGGAATTATGGCTACACCTTC,CASSFGGNYGYTF
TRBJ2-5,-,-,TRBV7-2,TGTGCCAGCAGCTTAGTGGTCGAAGAGACCCAGTACTTC,CASSLVVEETQYF
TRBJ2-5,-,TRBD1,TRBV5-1,TGCGCCAGCAGCTTCCAGGGGGCGCGAGAGACCCAGTACTTC,CASSFQGARETQYF
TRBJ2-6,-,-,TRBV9,TGTGCCAGCAGCGTAGTGCCTGGGGTAAGGGTTGGGGCCAACGTCCTGACTTTC,CASSVVPGVRVGANVLTF
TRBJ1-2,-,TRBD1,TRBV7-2,TGTGCCAGCAGCTACGAGGGGACAGGTGGATTCCGGGCCTATGGCTACACCTTC,CASSYEGTGGFRAYGYTF
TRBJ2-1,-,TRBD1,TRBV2,TGTGCCAGCAGTCCCCCCGGGACAGTGTACAATGAGCAGTTCTTC,CASSPPGTVYNEQFF
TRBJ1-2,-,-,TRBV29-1,TGCAGCGTTGAAGGGCCGGGAAGAGGTGATGGCTACACCTTC,CSVEGPGRGDGYTF
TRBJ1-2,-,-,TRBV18,TGTGCCAGCTCACCAAGCACAGGCGACAATACAGTCTATGGCTACACCTTC,CASSPSTGDNTVYGYTF
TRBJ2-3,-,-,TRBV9,TGTGCCAGCAGCGTAGACCCTAGCGAAGATACGCAGTATTTT,CASSVDPSEDTQYF